Presented here are 21 T cell receptor beta chains from one specimen sequenced in a study of T cell repertoires in aging, cancer and after chemotherapy. A mixed TRB-A/B primer pool amplified rearranged TRB by multiplex touch-down PCR. TCRdb analysed the multiplex PCR reads with MiXCR anew, one entry per CDR3 protein. The sample holds about 2,300 distinct CDR3 sequences, nearly 45% seen once. The template was genomic DNA from peripheral blood, not RNA. Sequencing input: blood. These receptors all stem from a human donor with a solid tumor.

The chain links TRBV20-1 to TRBJ1-1, with D uncertain. The V gene's germline CDR1 is DFQATT and CDR2 SNEGSKA (reference sequence). Trimming took 5 bases from V and 10 from J, leaving 20 bases between them. CDR3 length: 13 residues. The chain's CDR3 is CSAGLKRTVAAFF. Written as DNA, the CDR3 is TGCAGTGCTGGACTAAAAAGGACGGTGGCAGCTTTCTTT.

The rearrangement joins TRBV4-3 to TRBJ2-7; D might be TRBD1 (6 bases). Germline-derived CDR1 and CDR2 are LGHNA and YSLEER. This CDR3 contains 14 residues. With 3 bases removed from V and 6 bases from J, the gap between germline ends came to 15 bases. DNA of the CDR3: TGCGCCAGCAGCCACAACACTCTAGGGGGCGAGCAGTACTTC. Encoded protein: CASSHNTLGGEQYF.

The J gene is TRBJ1-5, the V gene TRBV30, with D unresolved. CDR3 length equals 13 residues. Germline lookup yields CDR1 GTSNPN and CDR2 SVGIG (reference sequence). Trimming shortened V by 2 bases and J by 2 bases, and 7 bases separated the two germline ends. The CDR3 reads CAWSSMGNQPQHF. The CDR3 DNA sequence: TGTGCCTGGAGTTCCATGGGCAATCAGCCCCAGCATTTT.

The chain combines TRBV20-1 with TRBJ1-6; 7 bases line up with TRBD1. Germline V gene lookup returns CDR1 DFQATT and CDR2 SNEGSKA (reference sequence). V lost 3 bases, J lost 2 bases, and 4 bases stayed unmatched. The CDR3 length is 15 residues. The CDR3 sequence is CSAREGQTYNSPLHF. The CDR3 region has the DNA TGCAGTGCTAGGGAGGGACAGACCTATAATTCACCCCTCCACTTT.

This clonotype was counted a few times. The chain combines TRBV30 with TRBJ1-2, with 7 bases aligning to TRBD1. The CDR3 totals 13 residues. Germline-derived CDR1 and CDR2 are GTSNPN and SVGIG (reference sequence). V was clipped by 3 bases and J by 5 bases; unmatched bases: 6. CDR3 nucleotides: TGTGCCTGGAGCCGGGACAGACCTTATGGCTACACCTTC. It codes for CAWSRDRPYGYTF. The complete variable domain, with remaining parts taken from reference TRBV30 and TRBJ1-2, reads SQTIHQWPATLVQPVGSPLSLECTVEGTSNPNLYWYRQAAGRGLQLLFYSVGIGQISSEVPQNLSASRPQDRQFILSSKKLLLSDSGFYLCAWSRDRPYGYTFGSGTRLTVV.

The rearrangement joins TRBV5-4 to TRBJ1-2; no reliable D call. Trimming cost V 3 bases and J 4 bases, with 10 bases left between them. CDR1 is SGHNT, CDR2 YYREEE, per germline (reference sequence). The CDR3 extends over 13 amino acids. CDR3 region: CASSYSEAYGYTF. CDR3 bases: TGTGCCAGCAGCTACTCGGAGGCCTATGGCTACACCTTC.

This clonotype was counted once. Possible read error: a much larger clone is one base away. CDR3 in DNA: TGCAGCGTAGCACAGAGAACTGGAAACACCATATATTTT. It encodes CSVAQRTGNTIYF. The chain carries TRBV29-1 and TRBJ1-3; no clear D gene. Germline V gives CDR1 SQVTM, CDR2 ANQGSEA. Trimming removed 6 bases at V and 2 bases at J, with 11 bases between. The CDR3 totals 13 residues. Using reference TRBV29-1 and TRBJ1-3 for the parts outside the CDR3, the full variable domain is SAVISQKPSRDICQRGTSLTIQCQVDSQVTMMFWYRQQPGQSLTLIATANQGSEATYESGFVIDKFPISRPNLTFSTLTVSNMSPEDSSIYLCSVAQRTGNTIYFGEGSWLTVV.

This clonotype was seen more than once but under ten times. The chain combines TRBV6-5 with TRBJ1-1; tentatively, D is TRBD1 (5 bases). Germline-derived CDR1 and CDR2 are MNHEY and SVGAGI. Trimming took 3 bases from V and 7 from J, leaving 15 bases between them. The CDR3 covers 14 residues. CDR3 sequence (DNA): TGTGCCAGCAGTTATCAGGGAACGAGGGATGAAGCTTTCTTT. Protein sequence: CASSYQGTRDEAFF.

This clonotype was counted a few times. This chain uses TRBV12-3 or TRBV12-4 with TRBJ2-7; 9 nucleotides align to TRBD1. With 5 bases clipped from V and 7 bases from J, the junction kept 12 bases outside the gene matches. This CDR3 region has 15 residues. CDR3 sequence (DNA): TGTGCCAGCAGTCGGCCGGGACAGGGAATAGGAGAGCAGTACTTC. It encodes CASSRPGQGIGEQYF.

V gene TRBV7-3 combines with J gene TRBJ2-5; D may be TRBD1 or TRBD2 (5 bases each). Trimming removed 4 bases at V and 2 bases at J, with 11 bases between. The CDR3 runs to 14 residues. Germline CDR1 reads SGHTA; CDR2 reads FQGTGA. Here the CDR3 reads CASSSNGAQETQYF. The CDR3 nucleotides are TGTGCCAGCAGCTCTAACGGGGCGCAAGAGACCCAGTACTTC.

CDR3 bases: TGTGCCAGCAGCTTGGCGAGTAGACAGTTGAACACTGAAGCTTTCTTT. Protein product: CASSLASRQLNTEAFF. The chain employs TRBV5-6 and TRBJ1-1; TRBD1 is a possible D gene (5 bases). V lost 0 bases to trimming and J lost 0 bases, with 12 bases between them. Looked up from germline, CDR1 is SGHDT and CDR2 is YYEEEE. The CDR3 has 16 residues.

This clonotype ranks as medium-sized. The chain is built from TRBV29-1 and TRBJ2-7, with D uncertain. V was cut by 2 bases and J by 2 bases, with 4 bases left in between. CDR3 size: 11 residues. Germline assignment: CDR1 SQVTM and CDR2 ANQGSEA. The CDR3 DNA is TGCAGCGTTGAAAGGGCCTACGAGCAGTACTTC. This encodes CSVERAYEQYF.

V and J are TRBV29-1 and TRBJ1-1, with D possibly being TRBD1 (6 bases). The germline CDR1 and CDR2 sequences are SQVTM and ANQGSEA. The CDR3 sequence is 15 residues long. The ends were cut back, 3 bases at V and 3 bases at J, with 17 bases in the middle. Written as DNA, the CDR3 is TGCAGCGTTGACCTACCACACACAGGGCACACTGAAGCTTTCTTT. This translates into CSVDLPHTGHTEAFF.

In this sample, this clonotype turned up a few times. The rearrangement joins TRBV20-1 to TRBJ1-1, with unresolved D. In germline, CDR1 is DFQATT, CDR2 SNEGSKA (reference sequence). Trimming left V 0 bases short and J 1 base short, with 6 bases between. The CDR3 covers 13 residues. In DNA, the CDR3 is TGCAGTGCTAGAGATGGGCGGAACACTGAAGCTTTCTTT. Translating it yields CSARDGRNTEAFF.

This clonotype was picked up a small number of times. V gene TRBV6-5 combines with J gene TRBJ2-1; D not resolved. The V end lost 5 bases, the J end lost 0 bases, and 11 bases lay between the germline ends. CDR3 length equals 15 residues. The germline CDR1 and CDR2 sequences are MNHEY and SVGAGI. The CDR3 loop reads CASSPRQSSYNEQFF. CDR3 DNA sequence: TGTGCCAGCAGTCCTCGTCAGAGCTCCTACAATGAGCAGTTCTTC.

V and J are TRBV20-1 and TRBJ2-7; either TRBD1 or TRBD2 may supply D (5 bases each). The germline V and J ends were trimmed by 4 bases and 0 bases, with 19 bases remaining between them. Germline lookup yields CDR1 DFQATT and CDR2 SNEGSKA (reference sequence). This CDR3 is built from 16 residues. For the CDR3, the DNA is TGCAGTGCTATGCGGCTCGGGGCGGAGACCTCCTACGAGCAGTACTTC. Translated, it gives CSAMRLGAETSYEQYF.

This clonotype is labeled as large. The chain combines TRBV30 with TRBJ1-2; no clear D gene. The CDR3 spans 13 residues. Germline loops: CDR1 GTSNPN, CDR2 SVGIG (reference sequence). The germline V and J ends were trimmed by 6 bases and 8 bases, with 19 bases remaining between them. The CDR3 sequence is CACPSSGIGGYTF. CDR3 DNA sequence: TGTGCCTGCCCCTCGTCGGGGATCGGGGGCTACACCTTC.

This chain connects TRBV20-1 to TRBJ2-3; no clear D. V dropped 5 bases and J dropped 6 bases, with 15 bases sitting between them. There are 13 residues in the CDR3. The germline V gene encodes CDR1 DFQATT and CDR2 SNEGSKA (reference sequence). In nucleotides, the CDR3 is TGCAGTGCTCAAGGACCCCCGGCGGATACGCAGTATTTT. It specifies CSAQGPPADTQYF.

This chain links TRBV29-1 with TRBJ1-5; D may be TRBD1 (5 bases). With 7 bases removed from V and 3 bases from J, the gap between germline ends came to 10 bases. This CDR3 has 12 residues. Germline loops: CDR1 SQVTM, CDR2 ANQGSEA. CDR3 coding DNA: TGCAGCGCCGCGGGACCCAATCAGCCCCAGCATTTT. Translated: CSAAGPNQPQHF. Variable domain in full (rest from reference TRBV29-1 and TRBJ1-5): SAVISQKPSRDICQRGTSLTIQCQVDSQVTMMFWYRQQPGQSLTLIATANQGSEATYESGFVIDKFPISRPNLTFSTLTVSNMSPEDSSIYLCSAAGPNQPQHFGDGTRLSIL.

The V and J genes are TRBV5-1 and TRBJ2-1, with a possible D match to TRBD1 (6 bases). Trimming left V 0 bases short and J 3 bases short, with 10 bases between. Germline V gene lookup returns CDR1 SGHRS and CDR2 YFSETQ. This CDR3 contains 15 residues. As DNA, the CDR3 is TGCGCCAGCAGCTTGGGGGGGACAAGCTACAATGAGCAGTTCTTC. Its protein product is CASSLGGTSYNEQFF.

This clonotype was observed a few times. J is TRBJ1-2 and V is TRBV15; 8 positions match TRBD1. Germline V lookup: CDR1 LNHNV, CDR2 YYDKDF (reference sequence). This CDR3 is built from 17 residues. The J segment lost 5 bases and the V segment lost 0 bases, leaving 11 bases of the junction unmatched. The CDR3 reads CATSRDDAGGFVYGYTF. Here the CDR3 DNA reads TGTGCCACCAGCAGAGATGACGCAGGGGGCTTTGTATATGGCTACACCTTC.